What follows describes a single TCR beta chain. As yet, its antigen is unknown. Looked up from germline, CDR1 is KGHDR and CDR2 is SFDVKD. CDR3 size: 14 residues. Trimming took off 5 bases at V and 6 bases at J, with 13 bases between the two ends. This sample was taken from a study of T cell responses to AZD1222 COVID-19 vaccine. Study information: Second doses that came at about 4 or about 12 weeks were put together. Regarding the study as a whole: Unmutated variant regions are reportedly the target of nearly half of TCRs that are spike-specific. Donors, mostly white British, included more females; clonal diversity was possibly underestimated. Rises in breadth and depth of Spike-specific TCRs came after two AZD1222 doses.

Libraries were prepared by immunoSEQ multiplex PCR; TCRdb keeps only in-frame clonotypes and omits some of them. The sample has around 140,000 clones, about nine tenths seen once; the top ten hold 6.9%. The sequencing used peripheral blood, collected on day 0 of AZD1222 vaccination. The rearrangement uses TRBV24-1 and TRBJ2-1; weak D call: TRBD1 (6 bases). The receptor was derived from an adult in good health. CDR3 residues: CATSVAGVINEQFF. As DNA, the CDR3 is TGTGCCACCAGTGTGGCAGGGGTAATCAATGAGCAGTTCTTC.